Listed here are 30 T cell receptor beta chains from one sample, sequenced in a study of tumor-infiltrating lymphocytes in primary liver carcinoma. For blood RNA, unsorted whole blood served as the source, and germline DNA was extracted too. The authors made TCR beta cDNA from 450 to 600 ng total RNA with a constant-region primer. A slightly modified ARM-PCR protocol with three nested multiplex PCR rounds produced these TCR beta libraries. The opening two PCR rounds, ten to eleven cycles each, paired TRBV1-TRBV30 forward primers with a C-beta reverse primer. TCRdb ran MiXCR on the multiplex PCR reads and lists one entry per CDR3 protein. The sample has more than 150,000 distinct CDR3 sequences; roughly 60% are singletons. Sequenced material: peripheral blood. Receptors originate from a man between 35 and 55 years old with primary liver carcinoma and hepatitis B virus infection.

About this clonotype: This clone may be a read error of a much larger clone one base away. The chain is built from TRBV29-1 and TRBJ2-5; D remains ambiguous. The V gene's germline CDR1 is SQVTM and CDR2 ANQGSEA. The CDR3 spans 11 residues. Trimming left V 7 bases short and J 3 bases short, with 9 bases between. CDR3 residues: CSAERKETQYF. The CDR3, as DNA: TGCAGCGCTGAGAGAAAAGAGACCCAGTACTTC.

This chain joins TRBV21-1 and TRBJ2-5. TRBV21-1 is described as a pseudogene. The CDR3 extends over 11 amino acids. CDR3: CASSKDETQYF. CDR3 nucleotide sequence: TGTGCCAGCAGCAAAGATGAGACCCAGTACTTC.

V and J are TRBV5-5 and TRBJ1-2; 7 bases match TRBD1. Trimming removed 6 bases from V and 3 bases from J; junction bases left unmatched: 8. CDR1 is SGHKS, CDR2 YYEKEE, per germline (reference sequence). The CDR3 runs to 14 residues. The CDR3 DNA reads as TGTGCCAGCACCCCTCACGGACAGGACTATGGCTACACCTTC. Amino acid sequence: CASTPHGQDYGYTF.

The V call is TRBV24-1, the J call TRBJ2-2, with a tentative D call TRBD2 (5 bases). V lost 4 bases to trimming and J lost 3 bases, with 11 bases between them. The CDR3 has 15 residues. Per germline, CDR1 KGHDR and CDR2 SFDVKD. CDR3 DNA: TGTGCCACCAGTGACCGTACTAGAGACACCGGGGAGCTGTTTTTT. Translation: CATSDRTRDTGELFF.

This clonotype was observed many times. A much larger clonotype is one base distant, so this may be a read error. In nucleotides, the CDR3 is TGTGCCAGCAGCTTAGAGCAGGGGTACGAGCAGTTCTTC. This encodes CASSLEQGYEQFF. V gene TRBV11-2 combines with J gene TRBJ2-7; D may be TRBD1 (6 bases). The better agreement between TRBJ2-1 and the DNA end casts doubt on the J call. In germline, CDR1 is SGHAT, CDR2 FQNNGV. The CDR3 runs 13 residues.

This clonotype showed up just a few times. The chain combines TRBV7-8 with TRBJ1-1, with no clear D. The V end was cut by 7 bases, the J end by 0 bases, with 15 bases between. Germline lookup yields CDR1 SGHVS and CDR2 FQNEAQ. The CDR3 spans 15 residues. CDR3 nucleotides: TGTGCCAGCACCCTTCGGGTCGGGATGAACACTGAAGCTTTCTTT. Translating it yields CASTLRVGMNTEAFF.

A word on this clonotype: The junction and the germline gene differ at one end; a read error may be behind it. V gene TRBV12-3 or TRBV12-4 combines with J gene TRBJ2-1; no reliable D call. The CDR3 contains 15 residues. CDR3 protein: CAGSLVPRTYNEQFF. In nucleotides, the CDR3 is TGTGCCGGCAGTTTAGTACCTCGCACCTACAATGAGCAGTTCTTC.

V gene TRBV12-3 or TRBV12-4 combines with J gene TRBJ2-2, with a possible D match to TRBD2 (6 bases). The V end lost 5 bases, the J end lost 1 base, and 11 bases lay between the germline ends. CDR3 length equals 15 residues. The CDR3 nucleotides are TGTGCCAGCAGTGCTCGGAGGGAGAACACCGGGGAGCTGTTTTTT. Amino acids: CASSARRENTGELFF.

The chain combines TRBV14 with TRBJ2-1; D possibly corresponds to TRBD2 (6 bases). V lost 4 bases, J lost 7 bases, and 20 bases lay in between. This CDR3 is built from 16 residues. CDR1 and CDR2 (germline): SGHDN, FVKESK. CDR3 sequence: CASSPGWGDASNEQFF. The CDR3 DNA is TGTGCCAGCAGCCCGGGGTGGGGGGACGCCTCTAATGAGCAGTTCTTC.

The chain recombines TRBV6-2 or TRBV6-3 with TRBJ2-3; D is possibly TRBD2 (5 bases). Germline lookup yields CDR1 MNHEY and CDR2 SVGEGT. This CDR3 region has 14 residues. The V end lost 5 bases, the J end lost 5 bases, and 14 bases lay between the germline ends. The DNA of the CDR3 is TGTGCCAGCAGTCTTCGGACGGGGTTAGATACGCAGTATTTT. Translated: CASSLRTGLDTQYF.

The rearrangement joins TRBV5-6 to TRBJ2-7, with D unclear. The CDR3 is 13 residues long. Germline-derived CDR1 and CDR2 are SGHDT and YYEEEE. The V gene lost 2 bases and the J gene lost 6 bases, with 12 bases spanning the gap. CDR3 residues: CASSFNPESEQYF. The CDR3 DNA sequence: TGTGCCAGCAGCTTTAACCCGGAGAGCGAGCAGTACTTC.

A single count supports this clonotype. The V and J genes are TRBV21-1 and TRBJ2-2. TRBV21-1 is a pseudogene locus. The CDR3 sequence is 13 residues long. This CDR3 is CDSSIIPSGELFF. The CDR3 coding sequence is TGTGACAGCAGCATAATTCCCAGCGGGGAGCTGTTTTTT.

The rearrangement joins TRBV6-2 or TRBV6-3 to TRBJ1-1; no firm D call. CDR3 length: 12 residues. The germline CDR1 and CDR2 sequences are MNHEY and SVGEGT. V was cut by 8 bases and J by 2 bases, with 9 bases left in between. The CDR3 nucleotides are TGTGCCAGCCGAGGTTGTAACACTGAAGCTTTCTTT. Translated: CASRGCNTEAFF.

On this clonotype itself: This clone may be a read error of a much larger clone one base away. The V and J genes are TRBV29-1 and TRBJ2-1; D possibly corresponds to TRBD2 (6 bases). Germline V gene data show CDR1 as SQVTM and CDR2 as ANQGSEA. V was trimmed by 4 bases and J by 2 bases, leaving 12 bases between them. This CDR3 is 14 amino acids long. CDR3 sequence: CSVGGKSPYNEQFF. The CDR3 DNA follows: TGCAGCGTTGGCGGGAAGAGCCCCTACAATGAGCAGTTCTTC.

This clonotype was picked up a small number of times. The chain recombines TRBV5-4 with TRBJ1-4; 9 nucleotides match TRBD1. Germline-derived CDR1 and CDR2 are SGHNT and YYREEE (reference sequence). The CDR3 loop spans 14 amino acids. Losses at the gene ends were 0 bases for V and 6 bases for J; bases not matched to a gene: 0. The CDR3 bases are TGTGCCAGCAGCTTGGGGACAGGGGATGAAAAACTGTTTTTT. The encoded protein is CASSLGTGDEKLFF.

This clonotype has just one count. The junction differs from germline at one of its ends, possibly a read error. The chain couples TRBV11-2 to TRBJ1-4; TRBD1 aligns across 7 bases. This CDR3 has 19 residues. Germline V gene data show CDR1 as SGHAT and CDR2 as FQNNGV. The CDR3 nucleotides are TGTGCCAGCAGCTATCCCCGGGGACAGCTAATCGGGCTGAATGAGAAACTGTTTTTT. It translates to CASSYPRGQLIGLNEKLFF.

A note on this clonotype: One end of the junction is discordant with germline, which a read error may explain. V usage is TRBV11-2 and J usage is TRBJ1-1; 10 nucleotides match TRBD1. CDR1 is SGHAT and CDR2 is FQNNGV in the germline V gene. The CDR3 consists of 17 residues. As DNA, the CDR3 is TGTGTCAGCAGCCGAATGGGGGGACAGGGGTTCGACACTGAAGCTTTCTTT. It translates to CVSSRMGGQGFDTEAFF.

The chain has TRBV5-1 and TRBJ2-5, with D possibly called TRBD1 or TRBD2 (6 bases each). V lost 8 bases, J lost 5 bases, and 16 bases lay in between. Germline V gene sequence: CDR1 SGHRS, CDR2 YFSETQ. CDR3 length equals 13 residues. CDR3 in amino acids: CASNRAEGETQYF. CDR3 sequence (DNA): TGCGCCAGTAACAGGGCGGAGGGGGAGACCCAGTACTTC.

The chain carries TRBV5-1 and TRBJ2-7; TRBD2 aligns across 9 bases. The CDR3 loop spans 15 amino acids. Unmatched junction bases numbered 7, after V lost 2 bases and J lost 4 bases. The V gene's germline CDR1 is SGHRS and CDR2 YFSETQ. This CDR3 reads CASSFVIAGEYEQYF. CDR3 DNA: TGCGCCAGCAGCTTTGTAATAGCGGGAGAATACGAGCAGTACTTC.

The rearrangement joins TRBV11-2 to TRBJ2-1, with D maybe TRBD2 (5 bases). With 1 base removed from V and 9 bases from J, the gap between germline ends came to 19 bases. The V gene's germline CDR1 is SGHAT and CDR2 FQNNGV. CDR3 size: 16 residues. Here the CDR3 reads CASSLAWDSERLEQFF. DNA for the CDR3: TGTGCCAGCAGCTTAGCGTGGGATAGCGAGAGACTTGAGCAGTTCTTC.

This clonotype was picked up a small number of times. V usage is TRBV6-1 and J usage is TRBJ1-5; 8 bases agree with TRBD1. This CDR3 has 14 residues. J gave up 5 bases and V 6 bases, and 6 bases lay outside the gene matches. Germline V gene sequence: CDR1 MNHNS, CDR2 SASEGT. The CDR3 loop is CASRKDRGYQPQHF. For the CDR3, the DNA is TGTGCCAGCAGGAAAGACAGGGGATATCAGCCCCAGCATTTT.

This clonotype showed up just a few times. A much larger clonotype is one base distant, so this may be a read error. The rearrangement joins TRBV11-2 to TRBJ2-7, with D perhaps matching TRBD2 (5 bases). The germline gives CDR1 SGHAT, CDR2 FQNNGV. The CDR3 is made up of 16 amino acids. V shed 3 bases and J shed 4 bases, with 19 bases lying between them. The chain's CDR3 is CASSLHMNGVWYEQYF. In DNA form, the CDR3 reads TGTGCCAGCAGCTTGCACATGAACGGGGTTTGGTACGAGCAGTACTTC.

Comment on this clonotype: Sequence at one end of the junction differs from germline and may be a read error. The chain is built from TRBV28 and TRBJ2-3; D call uncertain. This CDR3 spans 14 amino acids. The germline gives CDR1 MDHEN, CDR2 SYDVKM. DNA for the CDR3: TGTGCCAGCAGTTTTTTTTCAGGAGCAGATACGCGGTATTTT. Its protein product is CASSFFSGADTRYF.

The chain has TRBV5-4 and TRBJ2-5; 8 positions match TRBD2. The germline V gene encodes CDR1 SGHNT and CDR2 YYREEE (reference sequence). CDR3 length: 14 residues. The J segment lost 1 base and the V segment lost 4 bases, leaving 3 bases of the junction unmatched. CDR3 coding DNA: TGTGCCAGCAGCCCGACTAGCGCCCAAGAGACCCAGTACTTC. Its translation: CASSPTSAQETQYF.

Turning to this clonotype: The final CDR3 position lacks the conserved phenylalanine or tryptophan, pointing to a likely read error. The CDR3 spells CASSLSFSEQYS. CDR3 in DNA: TGTGCCAGCAGCCTAAGCTTCTCCGAGCAGTACTCC. The chain combines TRBV11-1 with TRBJ2-7; D call uncertain. The V gene's germline CDR1 is SGHAT and CDR2 FQDESV (reference sequence). The CDR3 loop spans 12 amino acids. V shed 5 bases and J shed 6 bases, with 11 bases lying between them.

V usage is TRBV10-3 and J usage is TRBJ2-5, with 7 bases matching TRBD1. Germline V lookup: CDR1 ENHRY, CDR2 SYGVKD. The length of the CDR3 is 15 residues. The J segment lost 1 base and the V segment lost 0 bases, leaving 2 bases of the junction unmatched. This CDR3 is CAISESPGGQETQYF. The CDR3, as DNA: TGTGCCATCAGTGAGTCTCCAGGGGGCCAAGAGACCCAGTACTTC.

This rearrangement joins TRBV6-5 to TRBJ1-2; the match to TRBD1 covers 7 bases. Germline values: CDR1 MNHEY, CDR2 SVGAGI. J lost 5 bases, V lost 9 bases, and 12 bases had no gene match. This CDR3 spans 14 amino acids. CDR3 amino acids: CASSTGTDDYGYTF. In nucleotides, the CDR3 is TGTGCCAGTAGTACCGGGACAGACGATTATGGCTACACCTTC.

In regard to this clonotype: Likely a read error: the CDR3 ends without its conserved phenylalanine or tryptophan. V usage is TRBV6-5 and J usage is TRBJ2-1; D assignment may be TRBD1 or TRBD2 (5 bases each). CDR3 length: 13 amino acids. CDR1 is MNHEY and CDR2 is SVGAGI in the germline V gene. The CDR3 loop reads CASSLTRDDEQFS. The CDR3 nucleotides are TGTGCTAGCAGTTTAACAAGGGACGATGAGCAGTTCTCC.

This clonotype occurred a few times. CDR3 residues: CASRVGLGEETQYF. CDR3 coding DNA: TGTGCCAGCAGGGTCGGGTTGGGGGAAGAGACCCAGTACTTC. The V call is TRBV7-8, the J call TRBJ2-5; possibly TRBD1 or TRBD2 for D (5 bases each). The germline gives CDR1 SGHVS, CDR2 FQNEAQ. V gave up 6 bases and J gave up 3 bases, with 14 bases separating them. The CDR3 runs 14 residues. The full variable domain, rest sourced from reference TRBV7-8 and TRBJ2-5, is GAGVSQSPRYKVAKRGQDVALRCDPISGHVSLFWYQQALGQGPEFLTYFQNEAQLDKSGLPSDRFFAERPEGSVSTLKIQRTQQEDSAVYLCASRVGLGEETQYFGPGTRLLVL.

This clonotype was picked up many times. The chain's CDR3 is CASSFLINSNTGELFF. The CDR3 region has the DNA TGTGCCAGCAGCTTCTTAATCAACTCGAACACCGGGGAGCTGTTTTTT. The chain combines TRBV11-2 with TRBJ2-2; D remains ambiguous. This CDR3 contains 16 residues. The germline V and J ends were trimmed by 3 bases and 0 bases, with 11 bases remaining between them. The germline V gene encodes CDR1 SGHAT and CDR2 FQNNGV.